A selection of T cell receptor beta chains follows, all from one sample in a study of vaccination effects on CD4 cells after COVID-19. No antigen has been assigned to these receptors. TCRdb's copy holds only in-frame clones and misses some; the assay was immunoSEQ multiplex PCR. Of 41,000 or so clones in the sample, around 68% are singletons; the top ten hold roughly 24%. The material sequenced was CD4+ T cells from PBMCs cultured with HCoV-OC43 spike peptides, taken before COVID-19 vaccination. The receptors stem from a human donor who received a COVID-19 vaccine. CDR3s include the opening cysteine and the closing phenylalanine or tryptophan. Fields, in order: J gene, D gene, clone size, V gene, CDR3 protein, CDR3 DNA. The D gene is left open where the match is weak. Where a row states a size, it is once, few, many or the class of an expanded clone; other rows omit it.

j_call: TRBJ1-6; d_call: TRBD1; clone_size: .; v_call: TRBV9; cdr3_aa: CASSVKPTGPGLGNSPLHF; cdr3_nt: TGTGCCAGCAGCGTAAAACCGACAGGGCCGGGCCTTGGGAATTCACCCCTCCACTTT
j_call: TRBJ1-5; d_call: TRBD1; clone_size: once; v_call: TRBV30; cdr3_aa: CAWSVDRGHWPQHF; cdr3_nt: TGTGCCTGGAGTGTAGACAGGGGCCACTGGCCCCAGCATTTT
j_call: TRBJ2-7; d_call: .; clone_size: few; v_call: TRBV5-1; cdr3_aa: CASSLIRGKSEQYF; cdr3_nt: TGCGCCAGCAGCTTGATCAGGGGAAAGAGCGAGCAGTACTTC
j_call: TRBJ2-7; d_call: .; clone_size: .; v_call: TRBV28; cdr3_aa: CASSLEGYEQYF; cdr3_nt: TGTGCCAGCAGTTTGGAGGGGTACGAGCAGTACTTC
j_call: TRBJ1-1; d_call: TRBD1; clone_size: few; v_call: TRBV5-6; cdr3_aa: CASSPLDRGSPEAFF; cdr3_nt: TGTGCCAGCAGCCCCCTGGACAGGGGGTCCCCTGAAGCTTTCTTT
j_call: TRBJ1-2; d_call: TRBD1; clone_size: .; v_call: TRBV5-4; cdr3_aa: CASSPSGQGKYGYTF; cdr3_nt: TGTGCCAGCAGCCCATCGGGACAGGGGAAGTATGGCTACACCTTC
j_call: TRBJ1-5; d_call: .; clone_size: .; v_call: TRBV7-2; cdr3_aa: CASSLSGYNQPQHF; cdr3_nt: TGTGCCAGCAGCTTATCAGGCTACAATCAGCCCCAGCATTTT
j_call: TRBJ2-7; d_call: .; clone_size: .; v_call: TRBV6-6; cdr3_aa: CASSYSGDPYEQYF; cdr3_nt: TGTGCCAGCAGTTACTCGGGAGACCCCTACGAGCAGTACTTC
j_call: TRBJ2-7; d_call: .; clone_size: .; v_call: TRBV11-2; cdr3_aa: CLNYWGPGYEQYF; cdr3_nt: TGTTTAAACTATTGGGGGCCGGGGTACGAGCAGTACTTC
j_call: TRBJ2-5; d_call: TRBD1; clone_size: .; v_call: TRBV28; cdr3_aa: CASSPDGTAQETQYF; cdr3_nt: TGTGCCAGCAGCCCGGACGGGACAGCCCAAGAGACCCAGTACTTC
j_call: TRBJ2-2; d_call: .; clone_size: .; v_call: TRBV29-1; cdr3_aa: CSVDRANTGELFF; cdr3_nt: TGCAGCGTTGACAGGGCGAACACCGGGGAGCTGTTTTTT
j_call: TRBJ2-3; d_call: .; clone_size: .; v_call: TRBV5-1; cdr3_aa: CASSLDGSANTQYF; cdr3_nt: TGCGCCAGCAGCTTGGACGGATCAGCAAATACGCAGTATTTT
j_call: TRBJ1-6; d_call: .; clone_size: .; v_call: TRBV27; cdr3_aa: CASTKMGHRSSYNSPLHF; cdr3_nt: TGTGCCAGTACTAAGATGGGGCATCGGTCCTCCTATAATTCACCCCTCCACTTT
j_call: TRBJ2-1; d_call: TRBD2; clone_size: .; v_call: TRBV5-1; cdr3_aa: CASSSGTSGRAAYNEQFF; cdr3_nt: TGCGCCAGCAGCTCCGGGACTAGCGGGAGGGCCGCCTACAATGAGCAGTTCTTC
j_call: TRBJ2-1; d_call: .; clone_size: few; v_call: TRBV6-5; cdr3_aa: CASNEGRRHNEQFF; cdr3_nt: TGTGCCAGCAACGAGGGAAGGCGGCACAATGAGCAGTTCTTC
j_call: TRBJ1-1; d_call: TRBD1; clone_size: .; v_call: TRBV10-3; cdr3_aa: CAISLRTGPNTEAFF; cdr3_nt: TGTGCCATCAGTCTTCGGACAGGCCCGAACACTGAAGCTTTCTTT
j_call: TRBJ2-7; d_call: TRBD1; clone_size: .; v_call: TRBV5-6; cdr3_aa: CASSLEAGGGLPSYEQYF; cdr3_nt: TGTGCCAGCAGCTTGGAGGCAGGGGGCGGATTACCCTCCTACGAGCAGTACTTC
j_call: TRBJ1-3; d_call: .; clone_size: .; v_call: TRBV6-2/TRBV6-3; cdr3_aa: CASSTHQGRRSGNTIYF; cdr3_nt: TGTGCCAGCAGTACCCACCAGGGAAGGAGGTCTGGAAACACCATATATTTT
j_call: TRBJ2-7; d_call: TRBD1; clone_size: .; v_call: TRBV7-9; cdr3_aa: CASSPDRGSLGQYF; cdr3_nt: TGTGCCAGCAGCCCCGACAGGGGGTCTTTGGGGCAGTACTTC
j_call: TRBJ2-6; d_call: .; clone_size: .; v_call: TRBV5-1; cdr3_aa: CASSAQALSGANVLTF; cdr3_nt: TGCGCCAGCAGCGCTCAGGCCCTCTCTGGGGCCAACGTCCTGACTTTC
j_call: TRBJ1-1; d_call: .; clone_size: few; v_call: TRBV20-1; cdr3_aa: CSADRDTEAFF; cdr3_nt: TGCAGTGCCGACAGAGACACTGAAGCTTTCTTT
j_call: TRBJ2-7; d_call: TRBD2; clone_size: few; v_call: TRBV3-1/TRBV3-2; cdr3_aa: CASSVASGSYEQYF; cdr3_nt: TGTGCCAGCAGCGTAGCTAGCGGGTCCTACGAGCAGTACTTC
j_call: TRBJ1-2; d_call: .; clone_size: few; v_call: TRBV7-9; cdr3_aa: CASSSQALHNYGYTF; cdr3_nt: TGTGCCAGCAGCTCACAGGCGCTCCATAACTATGGCTACACCTTC
j_call: TRBJ2-6; d_call: .; clone_size: medium-sized; v_call: TRBV6-1; cdr3_aa: CASSEALLWSAGANVLTF; cdr3_nt: TGTGCCAGCAGTGAAGCGCTTCTCTGGTCGGCTGGGGCCAACGTCCTGACTTTC
j_call: TRBJ2-1; d_call: .; clone_size: once; v_call: TRBV7-2; cdr3_aa: CASSPTGTSYNEQFF; cdr3_nt: TGTGCCAGCAGCCCGACAGGGACTTCCTACAATGAGCAGTTCTTC
j_call: TRBJ1-2; d_call: TRBD1; clone_size: few; v_call: TRBV5-4; cdr3_aa: CASTLGDRVGYGYTF; cdr3_nt: TGTGCCAGCACCCTTGGGGACAGGGTGGGTTATGGCTACACCTTC
j_call: TRBJ2-1; d_call: TRBD2; clone_size: .; v_call: TRBV28; cdr3_aa: CASSPPGLGVEQFF; cdr3_nt: TGTGCCAGCAGCCCACCGGGACTAGGGGTTGAGCAGTTCTTC
j_call: TRBJ1-2; d_call: TRBD1; clone_size: .; v_call: TRBV7-9; cdr3_aa: CASSQTGDYGYTF; cdr3_nt: TGTGCCAGCAGCCAGACAGGGGACTATGGCTACACCTTC
j_call: TRBJ2-2; d_call: TRBD2; clone_size: .; v_call: TRBV27; cdr3_aa: CASSLSGLAGRELFF; cdr3_nt: TGTGCCAGCAGTTTATCGGGACTAGCGGGAAGGGAGCTGTTTTTT
j_call: TRBJ2-5; d_call: TRBD1; clone_size: once; v_call: TRBV28; cdr3_aa: CASSSRTGVGSETQYF; cdr3_nt: TGTGCCAGCAGTTCACGGACAGGGGTCGGGTCGGAGACCCAGTACTTC
j_call: TRBJ1-2; d_call: .; clone_size: .; v_call: TRBV5-1; cdr3_aa: CASSLTVFYGYTF; cdr3_nt: TGCGCCAGCAGCTTGACAGTATTCTATGGCTACACCTTC
j_call: TRBJ1-4; d_call: .; clone_size: once; v_call: TRBV7-9; cdr3_aa: CASSLDEEKLFF; cdr3_nt: TGTGCCAGCAGCTTAGACGAAGAAAAACTGTTTTTT
j_call: TRBJ2-6; d_call: .; clone_size: .; v_call: TRBV5-8; cdr3_aa: CASSLSEYLTF; cdr3_nt: TGTGCCAGCAGCTTGTCTGAGTACCTGACTTTC
j_call: TRBJ1-1; d_call: .; clone_size: .; v_call: TRBV30; cdr3_aa: CAWMGGLNTEAFF; cdr3_nt: TGTGCCTGGATGGGGGGGCTCAACACTGAAGCTTTCTTT